The clone carrying this T cell receptor (beta chain) was counted a few times. This sample was included in a study of blood T cell repertoires in COVID-19. At the level of the study: The United States, Italy and Spain provided the acute and convalescent COVID-19 samples. PBMCs, B-cell-depleted T cells, or T cells provided the cDNA or gDNA that made up the material.

As originally analysed: The authors estimated nucleated cell counts from reference gene primer amplification. This table comes from immunoSEQ multiplex PCR, and its TCRdb copy is limited to in-frame clones, with some not included. V, J and clone size are taken as reported in that table, and D and trimming were inferred from the DNA itself. The sample includes around 190,000 clones, about 88% seen only once; the top ten take about 1.6%. Germline V CDR1 and CDR2: MNHNS, SASEGT. V gave up 0 bases and J gave up 8 bases; unmatched junction bases: 3. This CDR3 region has 15 residues. The chain couples TRBV6-1 to TRBJ2-1; 11 nucleotides agree with TRBD2. The receptor was derived from a man aged 18 to 30 with active or convalescent COVID-19. Sequencing was carried out using peripheral blood. CDR3 in DNA: TGTGCCAGCAGTGAAGCTACTAGCGGGAGTGATGAGCAGTTCTTC. Its protein is CASSEATSGSDEQFF.